A selection of T cell receptor beta chains follows, all from one sample in a study of post-analysis software for immune sequencing data. MiXCR was run by TCRdb on the PCR reads, yielding one entry per CDR3 protein. The sample consists of about 430,000 distinct CDR3 sequences, 39% of them appearing once. The sequencing sample was made of blood. Receptors originate from a girl aged 2-10 years with multiple sclerosis. Each CDR3 is given without its conserved first and last residue.

CDR3: ASSEYPRGYYNEQF
length: 14
V: TRBV6-1

CDR3: ASSLAPGIYGYT
length: 12
V: TRBV5-1

CDR3: ASSLGFGLEGYEQY
length: 14
V: TRBV7-2

CDR3: ASSRGRGRAGGYGYT
length: 15
V: TRBV13

CDR3: ATSRGTGGRVGYT
length: 13
V: TRBV15

CDR3: ASSPRTSGTEQF
length: 12
V: TRBV11-2

CDR3: ASSFGLEKYEQY
length: 12
V: TRBV28

CDR3: ASSGGRLETQY
length: 11
V: TRBV7-9

CDR3: SARAPFGIGSNRDTQY
length: 16
V: TRBV20-1

CDR3: SASSRIQGGDSNQPQH
length: 16
V: TRBV20-1

CDR3: SARDPNPSYEQY
length: 12
V: TRBV20-1

CDR3: ASSYGTSNYNEQF
length: 13
V: TRBV13

CDR3: ASSQPGQGIETQY
length: 13
V: TRBV5-5

CDR3: ASSGRALTSNEQY
length: 13
V: TRBV4-3

CDR3: SATQGGKQY
length: 9
V: TRBV20-1

CDR3: ASSLEAFISYEQY
length: 13
V: TRBV5-1

CDR3: ASSMGDRSYGYT
length: 12
V: TRBV28

CDR3: ASTLLGDGTDTQY
length: 13
V: TRBV12-3/TRBV12-4

CDR3: ASSLATAWRKNGYT
length: 14
V: TRBV7-2

CDR3: ASSYGGLGETQY
length: 12
V: TRBV5-1

CDR3: ASSLRGWNTEAF
length: 12
V: TRBV11-1

CDR3: ASSQVADYEQY
length: 11
V: TRBV4-1

CDR3: ASSLFGADGYT
length: 11
V: TRBV7-2

CDR3: ASSEPGTGAYEQY
length: 13
V: TRBV28

CDR3: ASGSVGGLSYNEQF
length: 14
V: TRBV12-3/TRBV12-4

CDR3: ASSSAVTGTLF
length: 11
V: TRBV12-3/TRBV12-4

CDR3: ASSLSDRVGYT
length: 11
V: TRBV28

CDR3: ASSLLPTNEKLF
length: 12
V: TRBV27

CDR3: ASSPPQGQETQY
length: 12
V: TRBV5-5

CDR3: ASSPRLAVAYEQY
length: 13
V: TRBV2

CDR3: ASSLARLADSSYEQY
length: 15
V: TRBV7-6

CDR3: SVEGGGIAYNEQF
length: 13
V: TRBV29-1

CDR3: ASSGQGGTYEQY
length: 12
V: TRBV2

CDR3: ASSLGTPRAKNIQY
length: 14
V: TRBV27

CDR3: ASSVGAQGTHYGYT
length: 14
V: TRBV9

CDR3: SARGDRRGTEAF
length: 12
V: TRBV20-1

CDR3: ASSASAETQY
length: 10
V: TRBV6-6

CDR3: ASRADRVGYEQY
length: 12
V: TRBV6-1

CDR3: ASSYTFQGQSYEQY
length: 14
V: TRBV28

CDR3: SASLAGGPSYEQY
length: 13
V: TRBV20-1

CDR3: SVERTGIDYGYT
length: 12
V: TRBV29-1

CDR3: SAGRGMTETGGSEQY
length: 15
V: TRBV20-1

CDR3: ASSSMDTLEAF
length: 11
V: TRBV3-1

CDR3: SARVDNTYNSPLH
length: 13
V: TRBV20-1

CDR3: ASSSELYGYT
length: 10
V: TRBV28

CDR3: ASSEGTGISYEQY
length: 13
V: TRBV5-1

CDR3: SEGQGADTQY
length: 10
V: TRBV29-1

CDR3: ASSPRDTDTQY
length: 11
V: TRBV18

CDR3: ASIELGERIRDTQY
length: 14
V: TRBV6-1

CDR3: SARSPGGRDYNEQF
length: 14
V: TRBV20-1

CDR3: ASSLQGAGDEKLF
length: 13
V: TRBV5-6

CDR3: ASSQALTGYEQY
length: 12
V: TRBV4-3

CDR3: AGSIRWNQPQH
length: 11
V: TRBV27

CDR3: AISSTGEPPKTQY
length: 13
V: TRBV10-3